This T cell receptor beta chain derives from a study of Graves' ophthalmopathy and Graves' hyperthyroidism. Germline lookup yields CDR1 SGDLS and CDR2 YYNGEE. CDR3 size: 13 residues. The V end was cut by 3 bases, the J end by 4 bases, with 7 bases between. This clonotype came up many times. Its antigen is not identified. RNA transcripts provided the template for amplifying TCR beta CDR3 regions. The authors performed first-round RT-PCR with HTBI primers and then a second-round multiplex PCR. Via MiXCR, TCRdb re-called the multiplex PCR reads, giving one row per CDR3 protein. The sample records around 400,000 distinct CDR3 sequences, around 20% being singletons. Study-wide results and limits: Most thyroid clonotypes with frequency above 0.001 were detected in blood too.

Every ophthalmopathy donor presented moderate-to-severe activity, CAS ≥3, NOSPECS ≥4 and duration under 3 months. The PBMCs originated from roughly 10 ml of fresh peripheral blood. Sequencing was carried out using peripheral blood. The V call is TRBV9, the J call TRBJ2-2; D unclear. This TCR came from a woman aged 18-29 years with Graves' ophthalmopathy. This chain's CDR3 is CASSEFGTGELFF. The CDR3 region has the DNA TGTGCCAGCAGCGAGTTCGGCACCGGGGAGCTGTTTTTT. Drawing the rest from reference TRBV9 and TRBJ2-2, the complete variable domain is DSGVTQTPKHLITATGQRVTLRCSPRSGDLSVYWYQQSLDQGLQFLIQYYNGEERAKGNILERFSAQQFPDLHSELNLSSLELGDSALYFCASSEFGTGELFFGEGSRLTVL.